This T cell receptor beta chain derives from a study of T cells after yellow fever vaccination. Trimming took 2 bases from V and 1 from J, leaving 12 bases between them. CDR1 and CDR2 from the germline V gene are DFQATT and SNEGSKA (reference sequence). The CDR3 runs 14 residues. Via MiXCR, TCRdb re-called the 5' RACE reads, giving one row per CDR3 protein. The data hold around 300,000 distinct CDR3 sequences, with roughly 13% observed a single time. V gene TRBV20-1 combines with J gene TRBJ2-7; D is perhaps TRBD2 (6 bases). This TCR was sampled from a man under 40 who received the YFV17D yellow fever vaccine. Sequencing was performed on CD4+ T cells sorted from PBMCs, taken 45 days after the yellow fever booster vaccination. The CDR3 region is CSARLSGPSYEQYF. The CDR3, as DNA: TGCAGTGCTAGACTTAGCGGCCCTTCCTACGAGCAGTACTTC.